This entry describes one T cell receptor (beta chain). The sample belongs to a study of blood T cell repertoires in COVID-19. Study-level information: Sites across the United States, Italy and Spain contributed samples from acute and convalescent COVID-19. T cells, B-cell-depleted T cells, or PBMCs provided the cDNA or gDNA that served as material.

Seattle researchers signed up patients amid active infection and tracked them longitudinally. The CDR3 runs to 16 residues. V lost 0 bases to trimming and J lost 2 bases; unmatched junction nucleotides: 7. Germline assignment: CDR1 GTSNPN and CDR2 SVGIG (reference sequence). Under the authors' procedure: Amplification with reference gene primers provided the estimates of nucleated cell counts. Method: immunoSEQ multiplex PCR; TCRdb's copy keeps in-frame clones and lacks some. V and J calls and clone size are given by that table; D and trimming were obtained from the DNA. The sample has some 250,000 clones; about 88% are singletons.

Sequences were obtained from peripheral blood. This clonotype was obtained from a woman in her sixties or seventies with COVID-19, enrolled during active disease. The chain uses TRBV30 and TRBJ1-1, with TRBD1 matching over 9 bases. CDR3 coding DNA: TGTGCCTGGAGTGTCCCCCCGACAGGGGGAAACACTGAAGCTTTCTTT. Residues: CAWSVPPTGGNTEAFF.